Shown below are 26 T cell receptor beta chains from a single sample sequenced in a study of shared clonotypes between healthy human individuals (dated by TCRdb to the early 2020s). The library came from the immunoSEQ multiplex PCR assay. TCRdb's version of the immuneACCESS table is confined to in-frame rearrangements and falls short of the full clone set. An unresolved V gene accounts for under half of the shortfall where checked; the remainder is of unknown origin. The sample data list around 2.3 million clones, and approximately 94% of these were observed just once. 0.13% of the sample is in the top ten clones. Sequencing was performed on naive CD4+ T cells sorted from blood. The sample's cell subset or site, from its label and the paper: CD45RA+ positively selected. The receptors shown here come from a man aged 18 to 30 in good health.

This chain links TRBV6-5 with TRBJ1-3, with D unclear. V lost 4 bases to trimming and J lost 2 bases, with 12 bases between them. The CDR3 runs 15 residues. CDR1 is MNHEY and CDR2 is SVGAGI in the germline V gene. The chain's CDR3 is CASSFQAVAGNTIYF. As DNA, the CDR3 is TGTGCCAGCAGTTTTCAGGCAGTGGCTGGAAACACCATATATTTT.

The CDR3 nucleotides are TGTGCCTGGAGTGCGGGAGGACCTCATGGCTACACCTTC. Translated, it gives CAWSAGGPHGYTF. V and J are TRBV30 and TRBJ1-2; no clear D. Trimming took 1 base from V and 6 from J, leaving 12 bases between them. CDR3 length: 13 residues. Germline values: CDR1 GTSNPN, CDR2 SVGIG (reference sequence). The full variable domain, with the rest looked up from reference TRBV30 and TRBJ1-2, is SQTIHQWPATLVQPVGSPLSLECTVEGTSNPNLYWYRQAAGRGLQLLFYSVGIGQISSEVPQNLSASRPQDRQFILSSKKLLLSDSGFYLCAWSAGGPHGYTFGSGTRLTVV.

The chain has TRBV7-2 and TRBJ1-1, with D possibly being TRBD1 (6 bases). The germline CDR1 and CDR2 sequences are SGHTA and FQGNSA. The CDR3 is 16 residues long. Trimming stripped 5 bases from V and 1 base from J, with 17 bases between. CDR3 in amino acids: CASSLSRGRKNTEAFF. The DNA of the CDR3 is TGTGCCAGCAGCCTGTCCCGGGGGCGGAAGAACACTGAAGCTTTCTTT.

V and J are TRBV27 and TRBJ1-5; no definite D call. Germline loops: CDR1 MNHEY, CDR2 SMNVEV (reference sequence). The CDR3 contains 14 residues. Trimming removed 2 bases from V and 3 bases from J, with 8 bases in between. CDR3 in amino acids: CASSLGGNNQPQHF. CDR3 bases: TGTGCCAGCAGTTTAGGCGGGAACAATCAGCCCCAGCATTTT.

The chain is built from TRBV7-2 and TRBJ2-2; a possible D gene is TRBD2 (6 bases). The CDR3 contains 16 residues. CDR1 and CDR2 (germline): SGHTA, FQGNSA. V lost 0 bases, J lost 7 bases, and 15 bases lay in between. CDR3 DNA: TGTGCCAGCAGCTTAGCAGGGCAGCGGGTGATCGGGGAGCTGTTTTTT. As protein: CASSLAGQRVIGELFF.

The CDR3 DNA sequence: TGTGCCAGCAGCCCCTTCGGGGCGGTGAACTATGGCTACACCTTC. Its translation: CASSPFGAVNYGYTF. The chain combines TRBV7-2 with TRBJ1-2; tentatively, D is TRBD1 (5 bases). The CDR3 spans 15 residues. CDR1 and CDR2 (germline): SGHTA, FQGNSA. The V gene lost 5 bases and the J gene lost 2 bases, with 15 bases spanning the gap.

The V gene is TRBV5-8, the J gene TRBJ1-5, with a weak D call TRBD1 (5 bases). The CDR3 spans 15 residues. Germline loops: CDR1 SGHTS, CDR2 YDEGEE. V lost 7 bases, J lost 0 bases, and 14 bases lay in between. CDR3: CASLRQSYSNQPQHF. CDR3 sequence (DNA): TGTGCCAGCCTGAGACAGTCCTATAGCAATCAGCCCCAGCATTTT.

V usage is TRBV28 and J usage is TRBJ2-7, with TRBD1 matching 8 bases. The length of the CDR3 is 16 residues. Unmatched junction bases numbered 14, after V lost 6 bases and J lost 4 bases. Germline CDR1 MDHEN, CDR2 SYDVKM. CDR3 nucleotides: TGTGCCAGCAGAAAGGGACAGGACATTCAAGCTTACGAGCAGTACTTC. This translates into CASRKGQDIQAYEQYF.

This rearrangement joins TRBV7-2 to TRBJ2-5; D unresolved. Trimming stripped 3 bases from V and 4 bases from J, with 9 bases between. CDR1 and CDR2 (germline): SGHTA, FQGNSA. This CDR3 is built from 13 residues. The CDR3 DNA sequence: TGTGCCAGCAGCTTCGGTGGGCTAGAGACCCAGTACTTC. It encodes CASSFGGLETQYF. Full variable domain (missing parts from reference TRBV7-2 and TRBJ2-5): GAGVSQSPSNKVTEKGKDVELRCDPISGHTALYWYRQSLGQGLEFLIYFQGNSAPDKSGLPSDRFSAERTGGSVSTLTIQRTQQEDSAVYLCASSFGGLETQYFGPGTRLLVL.

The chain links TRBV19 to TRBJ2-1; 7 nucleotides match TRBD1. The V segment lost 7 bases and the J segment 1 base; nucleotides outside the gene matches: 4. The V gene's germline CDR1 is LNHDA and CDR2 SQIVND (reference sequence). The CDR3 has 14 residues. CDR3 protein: CASKLDRSYNEQFF. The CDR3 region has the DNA TGTGCCAGTAAATTGGACAGGTCCTACAATGAGCAGTTCTTC.

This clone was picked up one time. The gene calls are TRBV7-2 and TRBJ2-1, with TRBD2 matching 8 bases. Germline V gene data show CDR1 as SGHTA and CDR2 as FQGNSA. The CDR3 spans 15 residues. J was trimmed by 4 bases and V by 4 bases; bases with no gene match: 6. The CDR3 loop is CASSSDSGGYNEQFF. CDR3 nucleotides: TGTGCCAGCAGCTCAGACTCGGGAGGGTACAATGAGCAGTTCTTC.

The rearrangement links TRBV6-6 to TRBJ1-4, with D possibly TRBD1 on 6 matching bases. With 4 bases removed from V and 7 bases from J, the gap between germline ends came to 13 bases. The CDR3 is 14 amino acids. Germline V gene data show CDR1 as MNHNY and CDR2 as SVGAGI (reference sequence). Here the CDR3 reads CASSLGAPGEKLFF. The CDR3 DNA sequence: TGTGCCAGCAGTTTGGGGGCACCGGGTGAAAAACTGTTTTTT.

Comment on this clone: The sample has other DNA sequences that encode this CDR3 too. CDR3 DNA sequence: TGCGCCAGCAGCCAGGAAGCAGGTTCCTACGAGCAGTACTTC. Amino acids: CASSQEAGSYEQYF. The J gene is TRBJ2-7, the V gene TRBV4-3; D unclear. The CDR3 has 14 residues. Looked up from germline, CDR1 is LGHNA and CDR2 is YSLEER. V shed 3 bases and J shed 1 base, with 10 bases lying between them.

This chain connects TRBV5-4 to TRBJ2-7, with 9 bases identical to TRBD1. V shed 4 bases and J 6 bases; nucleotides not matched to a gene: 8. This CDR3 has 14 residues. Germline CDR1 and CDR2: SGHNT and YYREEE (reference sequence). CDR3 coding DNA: TGTGCCAGCAGCCTCACCGGACAGGGGAGCGAGCAGTACTTC. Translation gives CASSLTGQGSEQYF.

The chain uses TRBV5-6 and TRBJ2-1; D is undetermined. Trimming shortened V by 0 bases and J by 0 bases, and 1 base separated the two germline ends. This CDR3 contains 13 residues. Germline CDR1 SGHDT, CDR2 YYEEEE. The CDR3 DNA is TGTGCCAGCAGCTTGGTCTCCTACAATGAGCAGTTCTTC. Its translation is CASSLVSYNEQFF.

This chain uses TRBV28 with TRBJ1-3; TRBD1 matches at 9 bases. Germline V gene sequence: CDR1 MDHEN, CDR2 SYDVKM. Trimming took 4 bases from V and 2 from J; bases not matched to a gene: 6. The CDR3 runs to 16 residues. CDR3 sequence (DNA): TGTGCCAGCAGTTGGACAGGGGCGTCTACTGGAAACACCATATATTTT. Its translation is CASSWTGASTGNTIYF.

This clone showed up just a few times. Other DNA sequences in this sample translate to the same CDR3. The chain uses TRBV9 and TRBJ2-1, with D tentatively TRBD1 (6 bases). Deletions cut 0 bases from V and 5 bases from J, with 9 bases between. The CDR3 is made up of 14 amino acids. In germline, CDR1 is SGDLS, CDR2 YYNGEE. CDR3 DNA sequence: TGTGCCAGCAGCGTAGGGGGGACAAACAATGAGCAGTTCTTC. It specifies CASSVGGTNNEQFF.

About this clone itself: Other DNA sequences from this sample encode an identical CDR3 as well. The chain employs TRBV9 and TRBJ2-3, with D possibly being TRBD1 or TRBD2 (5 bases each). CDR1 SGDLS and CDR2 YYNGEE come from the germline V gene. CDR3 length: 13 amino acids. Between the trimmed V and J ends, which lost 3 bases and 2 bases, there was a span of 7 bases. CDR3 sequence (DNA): TGTGCCAGCAGCGGGGGGACCACAGATACGCAGTATTTT. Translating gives CASSGGTTDTQYF.

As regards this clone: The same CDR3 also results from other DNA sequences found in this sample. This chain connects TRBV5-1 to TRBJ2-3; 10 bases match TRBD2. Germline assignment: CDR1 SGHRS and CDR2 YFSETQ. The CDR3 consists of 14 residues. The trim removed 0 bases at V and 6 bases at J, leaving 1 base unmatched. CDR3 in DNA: TGCGCCAGCAGCTTGGAGCGGGAGGGTGATACGCAGTATTTT. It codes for CASSLEREGDTQYF. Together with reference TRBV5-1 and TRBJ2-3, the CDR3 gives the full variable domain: KAGVTQTPRYLIKTRGQQVTLSCSPISGHRSVSWYQQTPGQGLQFLFEYFSETQRNKGNFPGRFSGRQFSNSRSEMNVSTLELGDSALYLCASSLEREGDTQYFGPGTRLTVL.

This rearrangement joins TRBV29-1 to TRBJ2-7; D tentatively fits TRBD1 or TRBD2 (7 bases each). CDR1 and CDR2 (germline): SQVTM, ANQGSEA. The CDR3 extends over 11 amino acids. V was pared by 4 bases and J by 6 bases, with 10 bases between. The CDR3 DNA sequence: TGCAGCGTTGCCAGGGGGGGCGAGCAGTACTTC. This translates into CSVARGGEQYF.

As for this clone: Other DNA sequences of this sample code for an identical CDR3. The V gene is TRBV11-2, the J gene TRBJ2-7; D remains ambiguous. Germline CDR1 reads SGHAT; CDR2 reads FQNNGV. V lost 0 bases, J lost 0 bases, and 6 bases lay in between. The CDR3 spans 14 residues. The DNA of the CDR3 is TGTGCCAGCAGCTTAGACAGTCTCTCCTACGAGCAGTACTTC. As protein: CASSLDSLSYEQYF. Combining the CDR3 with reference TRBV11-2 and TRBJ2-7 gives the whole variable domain EAGVAQSPRYKIIEKRQSVAFWCNPISGHATLYWYQQILGQGPKLLIQFQNNGVVDDSQLPKDRFSAERLKGVDSTLKIQPAKLEDSAVYLCASSLDSLSYEQYFGPGTRLTVT.

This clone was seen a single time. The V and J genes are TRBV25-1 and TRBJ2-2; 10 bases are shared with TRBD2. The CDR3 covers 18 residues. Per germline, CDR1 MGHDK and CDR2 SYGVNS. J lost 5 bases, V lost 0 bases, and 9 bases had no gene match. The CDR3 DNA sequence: TGTGCCAGCAGTGAATACGATCGTATAGCGGGGGGAACCGGGGAGCTGTTTTTT. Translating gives CASSEYDRIAGGTGELFF.

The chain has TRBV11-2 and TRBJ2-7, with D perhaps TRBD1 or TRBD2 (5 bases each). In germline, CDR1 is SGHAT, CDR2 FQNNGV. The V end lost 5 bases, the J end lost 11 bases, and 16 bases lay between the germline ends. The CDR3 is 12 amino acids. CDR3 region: CASSRFRDGKYF. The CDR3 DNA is TGTGCCAGCAGCCGATTCCGGGACGGGAAGTACTTC.

CDR3 loop: CASSHSGFLADTQYF. CDR3 coding DNA: TGTGCCAGCAGCCACTCAGGGTTTCTCGCAGATACGCAGTATTTT. The chain couples TRBV9 to TRBJ2-3, with a possible D match to TRBD1 (5 bases). CDR1 is SGDLS and CDR2 is YYNGEE in the germline V gene. V was cut by 4 bases and J by 4 bases, with 16 bases left in between. This CDR3 spans 15 amino acids.

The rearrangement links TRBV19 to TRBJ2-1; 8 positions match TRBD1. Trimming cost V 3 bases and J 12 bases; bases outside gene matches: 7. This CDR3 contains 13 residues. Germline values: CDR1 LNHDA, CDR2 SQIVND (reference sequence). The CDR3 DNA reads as TGTGCCAGTAGTATGGCCGCCGGGACAGGGCAGTTCTTC. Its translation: CASSMAAGTGQFF.

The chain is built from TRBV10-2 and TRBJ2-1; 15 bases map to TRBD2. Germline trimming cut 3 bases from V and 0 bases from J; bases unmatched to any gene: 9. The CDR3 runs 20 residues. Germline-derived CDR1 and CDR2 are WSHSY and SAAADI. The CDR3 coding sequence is TGCGCCAGCAGTGACCCGGGACTAGCGGGAGGACCGAGCTCCTACAATGAGCAGTTCTTC. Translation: CASSDPGLAGGPSSYNEQFF.